This T cell receptor beta chain originates from a study of a mutant IDH1 vaccine in newly diagnosed glioma. Study summary: Treatment recipients were about 62% male and around 40% female, and their mean age was around 37 years. Most patients had radiochemotherapy with temozolomide before enrollment; others had one alone.

Sample time point: baseline, week 1 (first vaccination visit). As for treatment: pre-vaccination baseline after standard-of-care therapy. New IDH1-mutant, ATRX-lost WHO grade 3 or 4 astrocytomas occurred in donors. The table came from immunoSEQ multiplex PCR; TCRdb's copy has only in-frame clones and leaves some out. The sample lists tens of thousands of clones; 86% were seen once. Study-wide results and caveats: Pseudoprogression apparently tracked independently of changes in top peripheral T cell clonotypes.

The germline gives CDR1 MRHNA, CDR2 SNTAGT. This CDR3 comprises 13 residues. Trimming removed 5 bases at V and 5 bases at J, with 13 bases between. Concerning this clone: Its cognate antigen is unknown.

The chain joins TRBV6-4 to TRBJ2-7; no definite D call. Sequenced material: PBMCs, taken from a glioma patient treated with radiotherapy, temozolomide or both. The origin of this receptor is a man between 40 and 49 years old with glioma. This chain's CDR3 is CASSRTSVDEQYF. The CDR3 DNA reads TGTGCCAGCAGTAGGACCAGTGTGGACGAGCAGTACTTC.